The present T cell receptor beta chain was sequenced within a study of identifying expanded T cells in peripheral blood. The protocol was immunoSEQ multiplex PCR, while the TCRdb copy is restricted to in-frame clones and leaves out a portion. This table has roughly 84,000 clones, 80% to 90% appearing once. The CDR3 extends over 18 amino acids. Germline V gene data show CDR1 as MNHEY and CDR2 as SMNVEV (reference sequence). J was trimmed by 3 bases and V by 3 bases; bases with no gene match: 8. Sequencing input: blood. The V call is TRBV27, the J call TRBJ2-2; 12 bases map to TRBD2. The receptor comes from a person aged 18 to 75 in good health. The CDR3 spells CASSLGLAGGKHTGELFF. DNA for the CDR3: TGTGCCAGCAGTTTGGGCCTAGCGGGAGGGAAACACACCGGGGAGCTGTTTTTT.